The present T cell receptor beta chain was sequenced within a study of CD8 T cells in ankylosing spondylitis (dated by TCRdb to 2016 to 2017). Context from the whole study: To find TCR variants linked to disease, the study profiled T cell receptor beta repertoires in ankylosing spondylitis patients and healthy donors. The whole study cohort included 108 healthy donors and under 30 ankylosing spondylitis patients. Samples of peripheral blood were taken, and for ankylosing spondylitis patients, synovial fluid was collected as well.

What the work shows at the level of the full study, not this receptor alone: The disease-linked clones showed a CD8+ phenotype and occurred at relatively low frequencies in peripheral blood. A TCR beta motif of eight highly homologous amino acid variants appeared characteristic of blood from ankylosing spondylitis patients. Some TCR beta motif variants had previously been reported in synovial fluid and blood of reactive arthritis patients, which suggested common disease-initiation mechanisms. The disease-linked clones were reported as significantly enriched in matched synovial fluid samples from ankylosing spondylitis patients.

Reads for this sample came from an Illumina HiSeq 2500. TCR beta libraries were prepared by quantitative 5'-RACE with molecular barcodes. Per the source publication's procedure: A new computational method based on a probabilistic model of VDJ rearrangement was used to identify disease-linked TCR variants. The public reads were reprocessed in TCRdb via fastp at Q25 and MiXCR, keeping in-frame beta chains. Rows merge per CDR3 protein into single entries with the most common DNA and genes. For this entry, the V and J calls and clone size follow TCRdb and not the study's own pipeline. In this sample the table shows about 700,000 distinct CDR3 sequences, roughly 19% of which occur a single time. The top ten clonotypes cover about 20% of the sample. Deletion took 4 bases off V and 3 bases off J, with a span of 16 bases between the germline ends. CDR1 and CDR2 were assigned from the germline V gene as SGHTS and YDEGEE. Counted from cysteine to phenylalanine, this CDR3 has 15 amino acids. Only the CDR3 part of the read is kept: 45 bases, read in frame from the first base.

About this clonotype: It lacks a known antigen. No qualities accompany the bases; no much larger clone lies one base away.

Sequencing input: blood, either unsorted or a sorted T cell fraction (not recorded which). The V and J segments used are TRBV5-8 and TRBJ1-1; the D gene is not confidently resolved. The receptor was isolated from a male donor with ankylosing spondylitis. The CDR3 here reads CASSLDWTEHTEAFF. The DNA sequence is as follows: TGTGCCAGCAGCCTCGATTGGACGGAACACACTGAAGCTTTCTTT.